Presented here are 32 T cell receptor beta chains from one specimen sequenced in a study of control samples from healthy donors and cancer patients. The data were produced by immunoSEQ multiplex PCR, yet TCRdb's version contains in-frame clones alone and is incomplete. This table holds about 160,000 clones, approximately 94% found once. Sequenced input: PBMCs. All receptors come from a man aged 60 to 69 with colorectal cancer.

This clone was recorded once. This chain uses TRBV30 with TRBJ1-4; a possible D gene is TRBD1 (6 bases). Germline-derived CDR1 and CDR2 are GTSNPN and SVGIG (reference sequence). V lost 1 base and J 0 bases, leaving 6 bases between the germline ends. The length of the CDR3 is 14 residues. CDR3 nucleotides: TGTGCCTGGAGTGGACAGGCAACTAATGAAAAACTGTTTTTT. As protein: CAWSGQATNEKLFF. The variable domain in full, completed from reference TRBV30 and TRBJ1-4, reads SQTIHQWPATLVQPVGSPLSLECTVEGTSNPNLYWYRQAAGRGLQLLFYSVGIGQISSEVPQNLSASRPQDRQFILSSKKLLLSDSGFYLCAWSGQATNEKLFFGSGTQLSVL.

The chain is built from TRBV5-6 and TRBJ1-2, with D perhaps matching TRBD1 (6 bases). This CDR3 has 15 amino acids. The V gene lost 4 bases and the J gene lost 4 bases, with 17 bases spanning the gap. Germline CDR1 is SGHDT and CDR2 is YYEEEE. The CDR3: CASSLIDRNIYGYTF. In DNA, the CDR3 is TGTGCCAGCAGCCTGATTGACAGGAATATCTATGGCTACACCTTC.

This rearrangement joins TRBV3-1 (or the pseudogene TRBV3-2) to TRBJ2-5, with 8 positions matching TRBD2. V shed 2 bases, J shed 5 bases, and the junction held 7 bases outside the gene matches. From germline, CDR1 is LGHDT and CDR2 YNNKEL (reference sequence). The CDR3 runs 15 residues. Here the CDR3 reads CASSQPAGAGETQYF. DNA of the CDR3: TGTGCCAGCAGCCAACCAGCGGGGGCCGGGGAGACCCAGTACTTC.

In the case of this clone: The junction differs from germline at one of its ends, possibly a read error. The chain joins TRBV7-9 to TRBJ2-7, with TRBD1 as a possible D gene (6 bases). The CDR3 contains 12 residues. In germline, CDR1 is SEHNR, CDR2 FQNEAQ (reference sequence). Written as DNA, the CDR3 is TGTGCCAGCAGCCCCTTACGGGACACAAAATCTTTC. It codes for CASSPLRDTKSF.

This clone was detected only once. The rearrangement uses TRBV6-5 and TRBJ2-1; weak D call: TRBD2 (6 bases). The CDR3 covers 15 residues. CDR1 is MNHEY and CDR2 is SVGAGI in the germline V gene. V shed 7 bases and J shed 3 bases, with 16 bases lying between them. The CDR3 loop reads CASTTGDGHYNEQFF. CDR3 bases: TGTGCCAGCACCACGGGGGACGGTCACTACAATGAGCAGTTCTTC.

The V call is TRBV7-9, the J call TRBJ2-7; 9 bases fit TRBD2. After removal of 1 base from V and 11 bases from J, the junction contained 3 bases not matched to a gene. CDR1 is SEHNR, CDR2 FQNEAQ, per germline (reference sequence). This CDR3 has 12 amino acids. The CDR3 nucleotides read TGTGCCAGCAGCTTAGGCGGGGGGGAAAAGTACTTC. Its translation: CASSLGGGEKYF.

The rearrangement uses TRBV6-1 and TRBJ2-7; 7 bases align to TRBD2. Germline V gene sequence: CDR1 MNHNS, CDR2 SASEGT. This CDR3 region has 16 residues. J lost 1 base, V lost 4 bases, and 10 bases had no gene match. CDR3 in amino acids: CASSVTSAAVSYEQYF. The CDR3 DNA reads TGTGCCAGCAGTGTAACTAGCGCCGCGGTGTCCTACGAGCAGTACTTC.

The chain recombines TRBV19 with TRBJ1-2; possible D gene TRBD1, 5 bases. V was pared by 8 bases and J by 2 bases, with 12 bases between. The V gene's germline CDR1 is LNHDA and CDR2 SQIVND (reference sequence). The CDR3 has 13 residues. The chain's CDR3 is CASQPQGNYGYTF. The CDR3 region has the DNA TGTGCCAGTCAACCCCAGGGAAACTATGGCTACACCTTC. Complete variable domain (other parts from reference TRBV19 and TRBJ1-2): DGGITQSPKYLFRKEGQNVTLSCEQNLNHDAMYWYRQDPGQGLRLIYYSQIVNDFQKGDIAEGYSVSREKKESFPLTVTSAQKNPTAFYLCASQPQGNYGYTFGSGTRLTVV.

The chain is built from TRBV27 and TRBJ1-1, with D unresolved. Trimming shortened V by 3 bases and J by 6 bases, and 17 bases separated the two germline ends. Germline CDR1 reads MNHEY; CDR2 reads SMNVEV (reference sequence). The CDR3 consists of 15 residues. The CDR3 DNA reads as TGTGCCAGCAGTTTTGGTTCAGACCTTGAACCTGAAGCTTTCTTT. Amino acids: CASSFGSDLEPEAFF.

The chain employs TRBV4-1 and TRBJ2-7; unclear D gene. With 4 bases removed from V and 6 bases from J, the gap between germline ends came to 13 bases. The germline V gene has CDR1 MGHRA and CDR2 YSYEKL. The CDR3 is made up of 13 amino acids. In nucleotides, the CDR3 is TGCGCCAGCAGCCCCCCCCGTTCGGCCGAGCAGTACTTC. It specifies CASSPPRSAEQYF.

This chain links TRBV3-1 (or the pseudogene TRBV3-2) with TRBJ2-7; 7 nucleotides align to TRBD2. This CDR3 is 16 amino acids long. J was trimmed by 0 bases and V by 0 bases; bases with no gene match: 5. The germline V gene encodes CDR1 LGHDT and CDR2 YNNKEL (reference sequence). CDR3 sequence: CASSQDGEGSSYEQYF. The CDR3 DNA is TGTGCCAGCAGCCAAGATGGGGAGGGGAGCTCCTACGAGCAGTACTTC.

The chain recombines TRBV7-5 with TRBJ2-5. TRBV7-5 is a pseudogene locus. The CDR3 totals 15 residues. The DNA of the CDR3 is TGTGCCAGAAGCTTATCGGTTGGGGTGGGGGAGACCCAGTACTTC. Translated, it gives CARSLSVGVGETQYF.

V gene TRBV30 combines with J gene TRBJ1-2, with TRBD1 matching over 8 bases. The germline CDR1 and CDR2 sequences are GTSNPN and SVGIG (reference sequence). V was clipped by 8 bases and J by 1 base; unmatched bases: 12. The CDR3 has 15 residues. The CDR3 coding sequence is TGTGCCAGGACATCCGGGACAGGCCTTAACTATGGCTACACCTTC. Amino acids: CARTSGTGLNYGYTF. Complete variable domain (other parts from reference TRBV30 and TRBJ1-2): SQTIHQWPATLVQPVGSPLSLECTVEGTSNPNLYWYRQAAGRGLQLLFYSVGIGQISSEVPQNLSASRPQDRQFILSSKKLLLSDSGFYLCARTSGTGLNYGYTFGSGTRLTVV.

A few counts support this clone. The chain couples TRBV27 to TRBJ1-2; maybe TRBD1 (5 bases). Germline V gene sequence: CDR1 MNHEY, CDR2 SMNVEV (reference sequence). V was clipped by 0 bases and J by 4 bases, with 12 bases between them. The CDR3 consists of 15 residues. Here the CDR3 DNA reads TGTGCCAGCAGTTTATCCGGGGGAGCCTCCTATGGCTACACCTTC. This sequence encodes CASSLSGGASYGYTF.

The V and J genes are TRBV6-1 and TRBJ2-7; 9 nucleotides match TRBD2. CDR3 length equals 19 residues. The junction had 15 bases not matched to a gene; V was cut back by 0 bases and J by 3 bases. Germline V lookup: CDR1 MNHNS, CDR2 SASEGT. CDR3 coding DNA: TGTGCCAGCAGTGAAGCGCGGGGCGGGGGGGCCGGTCCCCACTACGAGCAGTACTTC. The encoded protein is CASSEARGGGAGPHYEQYF.

The CDR3 DNA follows: TGCGCCAGCAGCTTGTCGGGACAAATATCCACAGATACGCAGTATTTT. Translation: CASSLSGQISTDTQYF. The rearrangement uses TRBV5-1 and TRBJ2-3, with a weak D call TRBD1 (6 bases). The CDR3 has 16 residues. V lost 1 base and J 2 bases, leaving 14 bases between the germline ends. The germline CDR1 and CDR2 sequences are SGHRS and YFSETQ.

The CDR3 reads CASSIDKGAGYGYTF. In DNA form, the CDR3 reads TGTGCCAGTAGTATCGACAAAGGGGCAGGGTATGGCTACACCTTC. The rearrangement joins TRBV19 to TRBJ1-2; D is perhaps TRBD1 (5 bases). V gave up 3 bases and J gave up 5 bases, with 16 bases separating them. Per the germline V gene, CDR1 is LNHDA and CDR2 is SQIVND (reference sequence). This CDR3 region has 15 residues.

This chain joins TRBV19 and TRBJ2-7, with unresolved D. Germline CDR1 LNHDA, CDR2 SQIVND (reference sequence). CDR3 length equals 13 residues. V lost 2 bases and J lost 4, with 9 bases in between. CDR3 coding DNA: TGTGCCAGTAGTATAAGCCCGAAATACGAGCAGTACTTC. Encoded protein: CASSISPKYEQYF. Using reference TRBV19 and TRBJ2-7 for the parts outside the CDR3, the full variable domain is DGGITQSPKYLFRKEGQNVTLSCEQNLNHDAMYWYRQDPGQGLRLIYYSQIVNDFQKGDIAEGYSVSREKKESFPLTVTSAQKNPTAFYLCASSISPKYEQYFGPGTRLTVT.

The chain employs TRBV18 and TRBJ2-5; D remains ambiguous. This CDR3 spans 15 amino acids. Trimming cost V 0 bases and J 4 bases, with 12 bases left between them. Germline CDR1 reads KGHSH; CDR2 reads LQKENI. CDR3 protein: CASSPPKATGETQYF. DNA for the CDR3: TGTGCCAGCTCACCACCAAAGGCCACGGGAGAGACCCAGTACTTC.

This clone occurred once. CDR3 in amino acids: CAISDGSQGYTF. CDR3 sequence (DNA): TGTGCCATCAGTGACGGCTCTCAAGGCTACACCTTC. This chain uses TRBV10-3 with TRBJ1-2, with D unclear. Per the germline V gene, CDR1 is ENHRY and CDR2 is SYGVKD. Trimming took off 3 bases at V and 8 bases at J, with 10 bases between the two ends. This CDR3 is 12 amino acids long.

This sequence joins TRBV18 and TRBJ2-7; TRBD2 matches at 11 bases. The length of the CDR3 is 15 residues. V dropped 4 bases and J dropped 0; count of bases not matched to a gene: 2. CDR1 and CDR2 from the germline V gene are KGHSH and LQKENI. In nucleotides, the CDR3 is TGTGCCAGCTCACTAACTAGCGGGAGCTCCTACGAGCAGTACTTC. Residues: CASSLTSGSSYEQYF.

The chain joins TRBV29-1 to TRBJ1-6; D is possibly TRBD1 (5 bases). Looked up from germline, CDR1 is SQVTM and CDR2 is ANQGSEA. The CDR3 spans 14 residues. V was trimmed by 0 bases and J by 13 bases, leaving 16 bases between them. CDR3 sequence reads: CSVEEEGPGSPLHF. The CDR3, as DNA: TGCAGCGTTGAAGAAGAGGGCCCAGGGTCTCCCCTCCACTTT.

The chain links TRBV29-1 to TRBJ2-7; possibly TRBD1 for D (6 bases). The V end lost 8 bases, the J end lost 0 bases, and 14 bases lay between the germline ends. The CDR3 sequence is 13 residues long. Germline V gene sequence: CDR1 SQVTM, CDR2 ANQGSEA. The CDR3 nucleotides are TGCAGCAAGGGGACACCGTACTCCTACGAGCAGTACTTC. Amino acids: CSKGTPYSYEQYF.

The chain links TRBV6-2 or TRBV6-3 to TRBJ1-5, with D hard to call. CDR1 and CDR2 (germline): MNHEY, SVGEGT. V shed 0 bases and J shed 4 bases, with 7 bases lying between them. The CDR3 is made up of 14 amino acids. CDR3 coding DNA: TGTGCCAGCAGTTACTCGGGGATTAATCAGCCCCAGCATTTT. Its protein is CASSYSGINQPQHF.

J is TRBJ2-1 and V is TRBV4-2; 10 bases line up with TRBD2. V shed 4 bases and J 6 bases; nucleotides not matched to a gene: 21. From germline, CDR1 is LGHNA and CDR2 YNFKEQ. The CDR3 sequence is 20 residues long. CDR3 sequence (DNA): TGTGCCAGCAGCCGGCGGGAATCCGGAGCGGGGGGGTTAGCGATCAATGAGCAGTTCTTC. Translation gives CASSRRESGAGGLAINEQFF.

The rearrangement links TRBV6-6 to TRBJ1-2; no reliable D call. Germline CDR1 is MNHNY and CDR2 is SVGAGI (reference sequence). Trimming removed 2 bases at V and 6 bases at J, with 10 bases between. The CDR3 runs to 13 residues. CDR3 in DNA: TGTGCCAGCAGTTACGACGGTGATAATGGCTACACCTTC. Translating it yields CASSYDGDNGYTF.

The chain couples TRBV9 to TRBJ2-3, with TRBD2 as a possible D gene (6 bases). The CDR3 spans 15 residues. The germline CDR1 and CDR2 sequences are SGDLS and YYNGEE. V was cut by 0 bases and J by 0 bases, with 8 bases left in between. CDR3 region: CASSVAGVSTDTQYF. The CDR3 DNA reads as TGTGCCAGCAGCGTAGCGGGGGTCAGCACAGATACGCAGTATTTT.

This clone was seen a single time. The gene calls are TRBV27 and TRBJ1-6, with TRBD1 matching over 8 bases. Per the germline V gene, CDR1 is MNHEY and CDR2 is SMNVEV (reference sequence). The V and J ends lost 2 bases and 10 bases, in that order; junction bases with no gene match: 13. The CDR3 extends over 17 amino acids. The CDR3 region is CASSLRIRDRLGSPLHF. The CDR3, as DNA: TGTGCCAGCAGTTTACGAATACGGGACAGGTTGGGATCACCCCTCCACTTT.

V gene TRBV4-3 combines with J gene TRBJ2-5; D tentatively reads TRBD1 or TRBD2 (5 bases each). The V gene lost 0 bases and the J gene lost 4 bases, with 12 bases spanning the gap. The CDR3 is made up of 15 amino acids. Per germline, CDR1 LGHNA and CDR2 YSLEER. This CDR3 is CASSQDLGPPETQYF. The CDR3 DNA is TGCGCCAGCAGCCAAGATCTGGGACCTCCAGAGACCCAGTACTTC.

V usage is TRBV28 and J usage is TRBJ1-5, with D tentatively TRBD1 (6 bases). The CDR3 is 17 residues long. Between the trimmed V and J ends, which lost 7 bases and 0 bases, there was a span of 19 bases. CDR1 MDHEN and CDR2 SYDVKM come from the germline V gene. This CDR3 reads CASILGGGVGSNQPQHF. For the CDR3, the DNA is TGTGCCAGCATTCTGGGAGGGGGGGTTGGTAGCAATCAGCCCCAGCATTTT.

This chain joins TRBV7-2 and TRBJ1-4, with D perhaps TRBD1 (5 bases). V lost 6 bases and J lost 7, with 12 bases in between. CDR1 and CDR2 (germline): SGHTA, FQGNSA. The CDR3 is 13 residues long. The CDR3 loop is CASRIGGGEKLFF. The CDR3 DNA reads TGTGCCAGCAGGATCGGTGGGGGTGAAAAACTGTTTTTT.

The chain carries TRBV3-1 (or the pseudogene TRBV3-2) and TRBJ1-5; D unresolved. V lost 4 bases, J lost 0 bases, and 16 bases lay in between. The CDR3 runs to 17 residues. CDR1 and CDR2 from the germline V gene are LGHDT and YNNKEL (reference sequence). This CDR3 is CASSLSSVRYSNQPQHF. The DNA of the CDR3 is TGTGCCAGCAGCCTAAGTAGCGTCAGATATAGCAATCAGCCCCAGCATTTT.